These 8 T cell receptor beta chains originate from one sample sequenced in a study of blood T cell repertoires in COVID-19. Sequencing was performed with immunoSEQ multiplex PCR; in TCRdb, only in-frame clones are kept and a portion is missing. The sample lists around 250,000 clones; approximately 84% were seen once. Material: peripheral blood. These receptors originate from a human donor in a cohort sampled during active COVID-19.

The rearrangement joins TRBV18 to TRBJ2-5; possible D gene TRBD2, 6 bases. Germline loops: CDR1 KGHSH, CDR2 LQKENI. Trimming cost V 4 bases and J 2 bases, with 11 bases left between them. The CDR3 runs 14 residues. The CDR3 loop is CASSQPGEQETQYF. In DNA, the CDR3 is TGTGCCAGCTCACAGCCGGGAGAACAAGAGACCCAGTACTTC.

Concerning this clone itself: Other nucleotide sequences in the sample specify the same CDR3. The genes are TRBV7-9 and TRBJ1-2, with D hard to call. CDR1 and CDR2 from the germline V gene are SEHNR and FQNEAQ (reference sequence). Trimming cost V 3 bases and J 4 bases, with 6 bases left between them. The length of the CDR3 is 12 residues. This CDR3 is CASSLGGYGYTF. Written as DNA, the CDR3 is TGTGCCAGCAGCTTGGGAGGCTATGGCTACACCTTC.

This chain links TRBV6-1 with TRBJ1-1; TRBD1 aligns across 7 bases. Looked up from germline, CDR1 is MNHNS and CDR2 is SASEGT. The CDR3 covers 15 residues. V lost 6 bases, J lost 0 bases, and 7 bases stayed unmatched. CDR3 nucleotide sequence: TGTGCCAGCAGGGGGGACAGTTATTTGAACACTGAAGCTTTCTTT. Translation gives CASRGDSYLNTEAFF.

This rearrangement joins TRBV7-2 to TRBJ1-6, with 10 bases lining up with TRBD1. The CDR3 contains 14 residues. CDR1 SGHTA and CDR2 FQGNSA come from the germline V gene. V trimming: 5 bases; J trimming: 10 bases; junction bases outside the gene matches: 5. DNA of the CDR3: TGTGCCAGCAGCGTGGGACAGGGGACGTCACCCCTCCACTTT. Its protein product is CASSVGQGTSPLHF.

V and J are TRBV6-5 and TRBJ2-7, with D perhaps TRBD2 (6 bases). CDR3 length equals 13 residues. Germline CDR1 and CDR2: MNHEY and SVGAGI. Trimming cost V 11 bases and J 0 bases, with 14 bases left between them. This CDR3 reads CAGGKTPSYEQYF. The CDR3 bases are TGTGCCGGAGGGAAGACACCCTCCTACGAGCAGTACTTC.

The chain employs TRBV10-1 and TRBJ1-6; perhaps TRBD1 as D (6 bases). CDR1 and CDR2 from the germline V gene are WNHNN and SYGVQD (reference sequence). V lost 3 bases to trimming and J lost 6 bases, with 9 bases between them. The CDR3 runs 14 residues. CDR3 loop: CASSEGRGNSPLHF. The CDR3 DNA follows: TGCGCCAGCAGTGAAGGCAGGGGTAATTCACCCCTCCACTTT.

The rearrangement uses TRBV5-1 and TRBJ2-7; the D gene is possibly TRBD1 (5 bases). The germline V gene has CDR1 SGHRS and CDR2 YFSETQ. The CDR3 totals 14 residues. V was pared by 0 bases and J by 3 bases, with 10 bases between. The CDR3: CASSLGTTIYEQYF. In DNA, the CDR3 is TGCGCCAGCAGCTTGGGGACAACTATCTACGAGCAGTACTTC.

The rearrangement uses TRBV4-3 and TRBJ2-3; 10 nucleotides match TRBD2. Per the germline V gene, CDR1 is LGHNA and CDR2 is YSLEER. This CDR3 has 19 amino acids. V dropped 1 base and J dropped 0; count of bases not matched to a gene: 10. The DNA for the CDR3 is TGCGCCAGCAGCCAAGGACGGACTAGCGGCTCCTCTAGCACAGATACGCAGTATTTT. This translates into CASSQGRTSGSSSTDTQYF.